The clone carrying this T cell receptor (beta chain) appeared a few times. Its target is unknown. Germline V lookup: CDR1 SGHTA, CDR2 FQGNSA. Trimming took 4 bases from V and 6 from J, leaving 13 bases between them. The length of the CDR3 is 14 residues. Clones were read by immunoSEQ multiplex PCR, and TCRdb kept only the in-frame ones, dropping some. The repertoire holds about 60,000 clones, with around 80% as singletons. These data originate in a study of a mutant IDH1 vaccine in newly diagnosed glioma. Study in general: Each patient was administered eight vaccinations, scheduled in weeks 1, 3, 5, 7, 11, 15, 19 and 23. Investigators started vaccination 4-6 weeks after radiotherapy alone, or with temozolomide cycles. Radiotherapy, temozolomide, or both had been given previously, and both were given to most. Study-level results: Of all patients, roughly 93% showed vaccine-induced immune responses.

Noted time point: week 5, during vaccination. What each vaccine dose contained was 300 ug of mutant IDH1 20-mer peptide, accompanied by topical imiquimod. The rearrangement uses TRBV7-2 and TRBJ2-4; weak D call: TRBD1 (5 bases). The sequenced sample was PBMCs, obtained from a glioma patient whose treatment included an IDH1 peptide vaccine. This TCR came from a woman between 45 and 65 years old with glioma. The CDR3 region has the DNA TGTGCCAGCAGCTCCCCTTGGCAGGGAAACATTCAGTACTTC. Translating it yields CASSSPWQGNIQYF. The full variable domain, rest sourced from reference TRBV7-2 and TRBJ2-4, is GAGVSQSPSNKVTEKGKDVELRCDPISGHTALYWYRQSLGQGLEFLIYFQGNSAPDKSGLPSDRFSAERTGGSVSTLTIQRTQQEDSAVYLCASSSPWQGNIQYFGAGTRLSVL.